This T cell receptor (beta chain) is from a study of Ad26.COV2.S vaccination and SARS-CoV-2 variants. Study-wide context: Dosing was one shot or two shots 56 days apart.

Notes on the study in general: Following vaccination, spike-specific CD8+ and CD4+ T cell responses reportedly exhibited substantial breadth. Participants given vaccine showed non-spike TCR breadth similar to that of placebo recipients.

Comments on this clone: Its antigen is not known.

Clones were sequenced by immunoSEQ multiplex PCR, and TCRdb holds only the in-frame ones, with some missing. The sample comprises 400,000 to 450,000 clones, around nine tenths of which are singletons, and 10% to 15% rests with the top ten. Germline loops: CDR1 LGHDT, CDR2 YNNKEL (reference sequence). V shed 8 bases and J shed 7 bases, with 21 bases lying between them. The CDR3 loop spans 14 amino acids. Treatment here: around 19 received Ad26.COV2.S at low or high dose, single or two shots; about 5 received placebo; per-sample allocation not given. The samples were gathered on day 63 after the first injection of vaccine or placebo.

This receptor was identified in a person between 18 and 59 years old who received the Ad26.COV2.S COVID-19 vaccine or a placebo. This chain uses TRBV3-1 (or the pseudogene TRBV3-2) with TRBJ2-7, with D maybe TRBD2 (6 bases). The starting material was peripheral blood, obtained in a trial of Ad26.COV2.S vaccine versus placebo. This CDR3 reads CASGLRDSFSEQYF. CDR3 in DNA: TGTGCCAGCGGACTTCGGGACTCCTTTTCGGAGCAGTACTTC.